One T cell receptor (beta chain) is described in this entry. Prior to thyroid surgery, none of the patients had received any treatment. These data come from a study of metastatic and nonmetastatic thyroid tumors. TCRdb re-called clones from the PCR reads using MiXCR. The sample has about 52,000 clones, approximately 19% seen once. Germline V CDR1 and CDR2: DFQATT, SNEGSKA (reference sequence). Trimming shortened V by 5 bases and J by 5 bases, and 16 bases separated the two germline ends. The CDR3 loop spans 13 amino acids. This rearrangement joins TRBV20-1 to TRBJ2-7; D unresolved. The receptor was isolated from a female donor with papillary thyroid cancer or a benign thyroid nodule (not recorded which). Some clones in this sample may be carry-over from other donors' samples. The sample taken for sequencing was blood. The DNA for the CDR3 is TGCAGTGCTGGGTTGCGGAGAATGGACGAGCAGTACTTC. This sequence encodes CSAGLRRMDEQYF.